This TCR beta chain was recovered during a study of CXCR3-negative and CXCR3-positive naive CD8 T cells. Whole-study findings and limits: For memory CD8+ cells diversity was much lower, but both naive subsets had comparably high diversity. Hydrophobicity of TRB CDR3s was greater in CXCR3-positive naive cells than in CXCR3-negative naive cells. After cryopreservation, expression of CXCR3 was partially reduced, and most assays were run with fresh PBMCs.

The CDR3 sequence is 18 residues long. Germline CDR1 is LGHNA and CDR2 is YSLEER. Those CD8+ T cells considered naive were CD45RO-CCR7+CD27+CD95-. The libraries of TRB cDNA were prepared using 5' RACE with UMI labels. No DNA is given; TCRdb re-called the 5' RACE reads and lists each CDR3 protein once. Seen in this sample are about 90,000 distinct CDR3 sequences; the ten most common clones hold approximately 1%. Turning to this clonotype: Its antigen is currently unknown.

The sequencing sample was made of naive CXCR3- CD8+ T cells from blood. Regarding subset: CD45RO-CCR7+CD27+CD95- naive CD8+ T cells lacking CXCR3 (TNR3-). The sequence came from a human donor in good health. Some clones in this sample may be carry-over from other donors' samples. The chain is built from TRBV4-3 and TRBJ2-1; the TCRdb call, TRBD1, lacks DNA for checking. Here the CDR3 reads CASSQDLEGTGGSDEQFF.